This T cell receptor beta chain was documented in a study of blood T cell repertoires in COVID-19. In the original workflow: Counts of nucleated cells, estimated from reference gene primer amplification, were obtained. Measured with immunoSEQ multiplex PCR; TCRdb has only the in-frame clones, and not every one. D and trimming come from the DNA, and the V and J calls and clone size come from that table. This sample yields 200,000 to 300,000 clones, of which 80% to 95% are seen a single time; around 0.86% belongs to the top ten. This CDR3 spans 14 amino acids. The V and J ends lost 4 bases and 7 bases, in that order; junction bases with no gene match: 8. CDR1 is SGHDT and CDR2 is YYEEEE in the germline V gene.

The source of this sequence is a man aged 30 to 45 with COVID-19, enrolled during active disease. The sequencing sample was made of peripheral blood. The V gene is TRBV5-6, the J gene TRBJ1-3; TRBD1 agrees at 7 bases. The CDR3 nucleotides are TGTGCCAGCAGCCAAAGACAGGGTGTCAACACCATATATTTT. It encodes CASSQRQGVNTIYF.